This T cell receptor (beta chain) stems from a study of PD-1 blockade in classical Hodgkin lymphoma. Study-level findings and limits: Patients starting nivolumab under 1 year after ASCT were excluded. Baseline diversity in complete responders resembled that of newly diagnosed patients.

A few counts support this clone. The antigen remains undetermined. Produced via immunoSEQ multiplex PCR; TCRdb's table is partial and in-frame only. The sample has over 15,000 clones; approximately 80% are singletons. Indicated time point: cycle 4 day 1 (C4D1), after 6 weeks of nivolumab. Autologous stem cell transplantation was followed by relapse in every patient, and brentuximab vedotin exposure varied. Responses achieved at best were complete response, partial response or progressive disease. The specimen was peripheral blood mononuclear cells (PBMCs), collected before the fourth cycle of nivolumab. This sequence was found in a human donor with classical Hodgkin lymphoma.

The CDR3 spells CARSPRGGEETQYF. The CDR3, as DNA: TGTGCCAGAAGCCCCCGCGGGGGTGAGGAGACCCAGTACTTC. This sequence joins TRBV5-3 and TRBJ2-5; 7 nucleotides match TRBD2. TRBV5-3 is annotated as an ORF whose role is uncertain. This CDR3 has 14 residues. V was pared by 4 bases and J by 5 bases, with 8 bases of the junction left unmatched.